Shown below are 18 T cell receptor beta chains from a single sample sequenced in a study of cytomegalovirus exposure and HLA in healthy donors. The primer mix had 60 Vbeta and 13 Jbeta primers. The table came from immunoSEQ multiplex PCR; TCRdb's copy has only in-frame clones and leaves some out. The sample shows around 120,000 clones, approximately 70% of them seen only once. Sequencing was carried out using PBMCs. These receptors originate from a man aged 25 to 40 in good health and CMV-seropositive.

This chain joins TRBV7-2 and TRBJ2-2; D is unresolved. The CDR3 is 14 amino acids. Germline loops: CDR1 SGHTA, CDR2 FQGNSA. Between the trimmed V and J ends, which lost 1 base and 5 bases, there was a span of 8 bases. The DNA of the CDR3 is TGTGCCAGCAGCTTAGGAGCTCCTACCGGGGAGCTGTTTTTT. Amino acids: CASSLGAPTGELFF. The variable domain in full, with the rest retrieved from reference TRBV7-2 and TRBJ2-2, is GAGVSQSPSNKVTEKGKDVELRCDPISGHTALYWYRQSLGQGLEFLIYFQGNSAPDKSGLPSDRFSAERTGGSVSTLTIQRTQQEDSAVYLCASSLGAPTGELFFGEGSRLTVL.

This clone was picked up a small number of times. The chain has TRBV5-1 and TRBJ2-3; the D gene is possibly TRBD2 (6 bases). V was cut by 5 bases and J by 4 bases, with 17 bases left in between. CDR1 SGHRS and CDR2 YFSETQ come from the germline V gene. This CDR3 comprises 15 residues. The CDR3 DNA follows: TGCGCCAGCAGGAAAACGGAGGGGAGCGCAGATACGCAGTATTTT. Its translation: CASRKTEGSADTQYF.

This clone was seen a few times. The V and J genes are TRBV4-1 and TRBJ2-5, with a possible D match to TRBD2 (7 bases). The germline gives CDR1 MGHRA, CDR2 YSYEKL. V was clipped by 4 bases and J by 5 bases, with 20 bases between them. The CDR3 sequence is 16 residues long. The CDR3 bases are TGCGCCAGCAGCCGGCAAAGACGGGGGGCGGGGGAGACCCAGTACTTC. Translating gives CASSRQRRGAGETQYF.

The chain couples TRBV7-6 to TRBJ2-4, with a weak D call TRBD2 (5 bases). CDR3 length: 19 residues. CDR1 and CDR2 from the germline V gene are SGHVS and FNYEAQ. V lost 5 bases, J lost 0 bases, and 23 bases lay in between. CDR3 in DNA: TGTGCCAGCAGCCGTGTTTTGGGAGACACCCGATTAGCCAAAAACATTCAGTACTTC. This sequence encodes CASSRVLGDTRLAKNIQYF.

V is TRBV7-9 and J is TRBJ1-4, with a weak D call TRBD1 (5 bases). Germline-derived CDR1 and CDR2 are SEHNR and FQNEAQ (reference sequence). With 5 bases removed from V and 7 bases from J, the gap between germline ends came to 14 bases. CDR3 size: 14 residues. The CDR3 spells CASSRAGKTEKLFF. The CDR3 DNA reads TGTGCCAGCAGCCGGGCAGGGAAGACTGAAAAACTGTTTTTT.

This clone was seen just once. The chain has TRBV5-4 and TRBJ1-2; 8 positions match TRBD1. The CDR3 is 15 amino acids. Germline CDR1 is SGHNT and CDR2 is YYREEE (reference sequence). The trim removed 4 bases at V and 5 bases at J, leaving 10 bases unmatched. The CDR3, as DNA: TGTGCCAGCAGCCCGGGACAGGTGATGTGGTATGGCTACACCTTC. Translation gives CASSPGQVMWYGYTF.

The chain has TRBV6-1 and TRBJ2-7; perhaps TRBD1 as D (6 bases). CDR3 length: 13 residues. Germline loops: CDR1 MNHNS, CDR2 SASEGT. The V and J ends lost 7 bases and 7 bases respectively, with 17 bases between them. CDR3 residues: CASNRQAHREQYF. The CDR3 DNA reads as TGTGCCAGCAATAGACAGGCCCATCGGGAGCAGTACTTC.

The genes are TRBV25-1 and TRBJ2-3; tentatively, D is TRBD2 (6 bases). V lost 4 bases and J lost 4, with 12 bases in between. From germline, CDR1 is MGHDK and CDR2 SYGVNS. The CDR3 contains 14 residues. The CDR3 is CASSVTGGADTQYF. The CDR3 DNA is TGTGCCAGCAGTGTGACCGGCGGGGCAGATACGCAGTATTTT.

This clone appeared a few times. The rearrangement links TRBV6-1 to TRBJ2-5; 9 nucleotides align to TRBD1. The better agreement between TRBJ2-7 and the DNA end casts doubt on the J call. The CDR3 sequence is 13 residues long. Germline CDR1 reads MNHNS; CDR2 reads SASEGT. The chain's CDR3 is CASRPGQGTEQYF. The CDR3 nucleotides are TGTGCCAGCAGGCCCGGACAGGGGACCGAGCAGTACTTC.

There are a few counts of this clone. For the CDR3, the DNA is TGTGCCAGCAGCTTGGGCGGCCGGGATGTAGGCTACACCTTC. It codes for CASSLGGRDVGYTF. The rearrangement joins TRBV11-3 to TRBJ1-2, with D hard to call. With 3 bases removed from V and 8 bases from J, the gap between germline ends came to 16 bases. This CDR3 is built from 14 residues. Germline V CDR1 and CDR2: SGHNT, YENEEA.

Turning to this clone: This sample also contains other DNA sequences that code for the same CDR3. The CDR3 sequence: CASSMTGYNSPLHF. The DNA for the CDR3 is TGTGCCAGTAGTATGACGGGCTATAATTCACCCCTCCACTTT. J is TRBJ1-6 and V is TRBV19, with D unclear. Trimming removed 3 bases at V and 3 bases at J, with 6 bases between. The germline V gene encodes CDR1 LNHDA and CDR2 SQIVND (reference sequence). This CDR3 contains 14 residues. Based on the CDR3 plus reference TRBV19 and TRBJ1-6, the full variable domain is DGGITQSPKYLFRKEGQNVTLSCEQNLNHDAMYWYRQDPGQGLRLIYYSQIVNDFQKGDIAEGYSVSREKKESFPLTVTSAQKNPTAFYLCASSMTGYNSPLHFGNGTRLTVT.

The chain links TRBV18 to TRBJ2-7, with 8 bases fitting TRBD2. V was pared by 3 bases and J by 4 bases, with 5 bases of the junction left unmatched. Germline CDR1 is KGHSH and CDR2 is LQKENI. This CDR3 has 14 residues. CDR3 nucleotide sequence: TGTGCCAGCTCACCGAGAAGCGGGGGATACGAGCAGTACTTC. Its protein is CASSPRSGGYEQYF.

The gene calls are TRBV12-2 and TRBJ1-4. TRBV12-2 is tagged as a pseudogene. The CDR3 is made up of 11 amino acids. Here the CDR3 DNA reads TGTGCATTACTACGAGGGGAAAAACTGTTTTTT. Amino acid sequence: CALLRGEKLFF.

CDR3 loop: CASSEGTGYEQYF. The CDR3 DNA is TGTGCCAGCAGTGAAGGGACAGGGTACGAGCAGTACTTC. The V and J genes are TRBV9 and TRBJ2-7; 9 bases match TRBD1. Looked up from germline, CDR1 is SGDLS and CDR2 is YYNGEE. CDR3 size: 13 residues. V lost 5 bases, J lost 4 bases, and 4 bases stayed unmatched.

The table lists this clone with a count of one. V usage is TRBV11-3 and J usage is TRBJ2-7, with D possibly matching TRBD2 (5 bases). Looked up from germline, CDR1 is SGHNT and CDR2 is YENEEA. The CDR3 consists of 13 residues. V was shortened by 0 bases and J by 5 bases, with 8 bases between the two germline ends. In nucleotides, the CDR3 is TGTGCCAGCAGCTTAGATGTGGAGGACGAGCAGTACTTC. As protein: CASSLDVEDEQYF.

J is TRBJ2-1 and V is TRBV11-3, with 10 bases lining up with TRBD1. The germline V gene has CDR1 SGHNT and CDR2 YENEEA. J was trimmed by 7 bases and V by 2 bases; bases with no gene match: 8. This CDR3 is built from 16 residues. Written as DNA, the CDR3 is TGTGCCAGCAGCTTAAGCCCGGGACAGGGGAAGAATGAGCAGTTCTTC. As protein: CASSLSPGQGKNEQFF. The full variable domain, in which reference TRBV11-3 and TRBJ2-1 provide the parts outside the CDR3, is EAGVVQSPRYKIIEKKQPVAFWCNPISGHNTLYWYLQNLGQGPELLIRYENEEAVDDSQLPKDRFSAERLKGVDSTLKIQPAELGDSAVYLCASSLSPGQGKNEQFFGPGTRLTVL.

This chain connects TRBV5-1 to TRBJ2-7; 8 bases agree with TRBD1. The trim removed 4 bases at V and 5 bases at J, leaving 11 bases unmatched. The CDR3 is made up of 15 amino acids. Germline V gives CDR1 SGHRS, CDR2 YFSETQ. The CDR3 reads CASSITRQGSNEQYF. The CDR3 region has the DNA TGCGCCAGCAGCATTACGAGACAGGGGAGTAACGAGCAGTACTTC.

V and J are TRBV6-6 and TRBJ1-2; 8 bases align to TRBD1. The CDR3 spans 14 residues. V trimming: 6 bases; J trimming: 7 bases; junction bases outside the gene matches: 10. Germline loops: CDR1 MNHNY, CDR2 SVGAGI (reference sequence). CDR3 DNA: TGTGCCAGCAGCAAATCCGGGACAGGTCGTGGCTACACCTTC. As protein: CASSKSGTGRGYTF.